One sample yielded the 19 T cell receptor beta chains listed below, sequenced in a study of metastatic and nonmetastatic thyroid tumors. TCRdb called clones again from the PCR reads with MiXCR. The sample records several thousand clones, under 30% being singletons. Among the patients, none had received any treatment before thyroid surgery. Source material: adjacent normal tissue. The receptors stem from a female donor with papillary thyroid cancer or a benign thyroid nodule (not recorded which). Some clones in this sample may be carry-over from other donors' samples.

This clone appeared a few times. A much larger clone differs from this one at a single base, so this may be a read error. The chain combines TRBV6-4 with TRBJ1-2; no firm D call. CDR1 is MRHNA, CDR2 SNTAGT, per germline. The CDR3 covers 12 residues. The DNA of the CDR3 is TGTGCCAGCAGTCCAGCGACAAGTGGCTACACATTC. Translating it yields CASSPATSGYTF.

The V call is TRBV20-1, the J call TRBJ2-2; no clear D. The CDR3 covers 14 residues. V was trimmed by 6 bases and J by 3 bases, leaving 14 bases between them. Germline lookup yields CDR1 DFQATT and CDR2 SNEGSKA (reference sequence). CDR3 sequence (DNA): TGCAGTGCCCGCATGGGCGGAGACACCGGGGAGCTGTTTTTT. It codes for CSARMGGDTGELFF.

This clone was recorded once. The chain couples TRBV5-5 to TRBJ1-2, with unresolved D. The CDR3 contains 15 residues. Trimming stripped 3 bases from V and 5 bases from J, with 17 bases between. Per germline, CDR1 SGHKS and CDR2 YYEKEE (reference sequence). The CDR3: CASSSIMARRYGYTF. CDR3 sequence (DNA): TGTGCCAGCAGCTCCATCATGGCGAGGAGGTATGGCTACACCTTC.

V and J are TRBV5-5 and TRBJ2-7; TRBD2 agrees at 11 bases. J was trimmed by 7 bases and V by 4 bases; bases with no gene match: 10. The germline V gene encodes CDR1 SGHKS and CDR2 YYEKEE (reference sequence). The CDR3 is made up of 15 amino acids. Here the CDR3 reads CASSAGSSGRGEQYF. CDR3 coding DNA: TGTGCCAGCAGCGCGGGTAGTAGCGGGAGGGGGGAGCAGTACTTC.

The sample holds a few counts of this clone. The V call is TRBV6-1, the J call TRBJ1-1; 8 bases map to TRBD1. CDR1 is MNHNS, CDR2 SASEGT, per germline. V shed 8 bases and J 0 bases; nucleotides not matched to a gene: 5. The CDR3 is 14 amino acids. The DNA for the CDR3 is TGTGCCAGCGGTCAGGGGGCAGTGAACACTGAAGCTTTCTTT. Encoded protein: CASGQGAVNTEAFF.

The V call is TRBV20-1, the J call TRBJ2-7, with 12 bases matching TRBD1. The junction had 10 bases not matched to a gene; V was cut back by 5 bases and J by 5 bases. Per germline, CDR1 DFQATT and CDR2 SNEGSKA (reference sequence). The CDR3 sequence is 15 residues long. The CDR3, as DNA: TGCAGTGCTCCCTATAGTGGGACAGGGGGCGACGAGCAGTACTTC. Residues: CSAPYSGTGGDEQYF.

To note about this clone: A much larger clone is a single base away; this may be a read error. The chain employs TRBV20-1 and TRBJ2-2; a possible D gene is TRBD2 (5 bases). Germline lookup yields CDR1 DFQATT and CDR2 SNEGSKA (reference sequence). The length of the CDR3 is 14 residues. CDR3 bases: TGCAGTACTAGTGATAGCGTGAACACCGGGGAGCTGTTTTTT. Translation: CSTSDSVNTGELFF.

This clone was seen at least ten times. This sequence joins TRBV27 and TRBJ1-2; possibly TRBD1 for D (5 bases). Trimming pared 5 bases from V and 8 bases from J, leaving 18 bases between. The CDR3 has 14 amino acids. Looked up from germline, CDR1 is MNHEY and CDR2 is SMNVEV (reference sequence). The CDR3 sequence: CASSPRRESGGYTF. The CDR3 nucleotides read TGTGCCAGCAGTCCCCGCAGGGAGTCGGGGGGCTACACCTTC.

The chain links TRBV3-1 to TRBJ1-5; possible D gene TRBD1, 5 bases. CDR3 length: 13 residues. The V gene's germline CDR1 is LGHDT and CDR2 YNNKEL (reference sequence). V was pared by 4 bases and J by 4 bases, with 8 bases between. The CDR3 reads CASSRGVNQPQHF. CDR3 in DNA: TGTGCCAGCAGCCGAGGGGTAAATCAGCCCCAGCATTTT.

The CDR3, as DNA: TGCGCCAGCAGCTTCGGGGAGCGTTACAATGAGCAGTTCTTC. This translates into CASSFGERYNEQFF. The genes are TRBV5-1 and TRBJ2-1; weak D call: TRBD2 (5 bases). This CDR3 comprises 14 residues. Trimming removed 2 bases from V and 4 bases from J, with 10 bases in between. CDR1 SGHRS and CDR2 YFSETQ come from the germline V gene.

This clone has only a few counts. This may stem from a read error, because a much larger clone lies one nucleotide away. V gene TRBV6-1 combines with J gene TRBJ2-1; D is unclear. The CDR3 runs to 14 residues. The V and J ends lost 3 bases and 6 bases respectively, with 12 bases between them. Germline values: CDR1 MNHNS, CDR2 SASEGT. The CDR3 sequence is CASSEGLVANEQFF. In DNA, the CDR3 is TGTGCCAGCAGTGAGGGGTTAGTAGCCAATGAGCAGTTCTTC.

This clone has more than one count but fewer than ten. A clone one base away is much larger, so this may be a read error. J is TRBJ1-4 and V is TRBV2; 8 nucleotides line up with TRBD1. The V segment lost 6 bases and the J segment 2 bases; nucleotides outside the gene matches: 5. The germline CDR1 and CDR2 sequences are SNHLY and FYNNEI. This CDR3 region has 15 residues. Here the CDR3 reads CASRAYRGTNEKLFF. For the CDR3, the DNA is TGTGCCAGCAGAGCGTACAGGGGGACTAATGAAAAACTGTTTTTT.

The J gene is TRBJ2-7, the V gene TRBV11-2; D unresolved. The germline gives CDR1 SGHAT, CDR2 FQNNGV. V was shortened by 0 bases and J by 6 bases, with 21 bases between the two germline ends. This CDR3 is built from 17 residues. The CDR3 region has the DNA TGTGCCAGCAGCTTAGAGACCCTCTCGACTGTACCCTCCGAGCAGTACTTC. Residues: CASSLETLSTVPSEQYF.

Details on this clone: This could be a read error, since a much larger clone is one nucleotide away. The genes are TRBV7-2 and TRBJ1-1; no definite D call. Germline CDR1 SGHTA, CDR2 FQGNSA. This CDR3 has 14 residues. With 7 bases removed from V and 4 bases from J, the gap between germline ends came to 16 bases. As DNA, the CDR3 is TGTGCCAGCATCTCAGATACCGGGATCACTGAAGCTTTCTTT. As protein: CASISDTGITEAFF.

In nucleotides, the CDR3 is TGCGCCAGCAGCATTGGGACACAGGCGGACGGAAACACCATATATTTT. It encodes CASSIGTQADGNTIYF. The chain is built from TRBV5-1 and TRBJ1-3; weak D call: TRBD1 (6 bases). The CDR3 consists of 16 residues. The germline CDR1 and CDR2 sequences are SGHRS and YFSETQ. V dropped 4 bases and J dropped 4 bases, with 18 bases sitting between them. The whole variable domain, remainder taken from reference TRBV5-1 and TRBJ1-3, is KAGVTQTPRYLIKTRGQQVTLSCSPISGHRSVSWYQQTPGQGLQFLFEYFSETQRNKGNFPGRFSGRQFSNSRSEMNVSTLELGDSALYLCASSIGTQADGNTIYFGEGSWLTVV.

This clone occurred a few times. This sequence may be a read error, since a much larger clone differs from it by one base. The J gene is TRBJ1-5, the V gene TRBV19, with D possibly TRBD1 on 6 matching bases. CDR3 length: 13 amino acids. V was pared by 5 bases and J by 9 bases, with 14 bases between. CDR1 is LNHDA, CDR2 SQIVND, per germline (reference sequence). The DNA for the CDR3 is TGTGCCAGTAGTGCAGGGGTTAGGCCGCCCCAGCATTTT. Translation gives CASSAGVRPPQHF.

The rearrangement joins TRBV5-1 to TRBJ2-1, with D possibly TRBD2 on 6 matching bases. The CDR3 runs 13 residues. In germline, CDR1 is SGHRS, CDR2 YFSETQ. V dropped 3 bases and J dropped 9 bases, with 13 bases sitting between them. The CDR3 region has the DNA TGCGCCAGCAGCTGGGAGGTTGGTGGTGAGCAGTTCTTC. Its translation is CASSWEVGGEQFF.

For the CDR3, the DNA is TGTGCCAGTATAGGAGAACAGAACACCGGGGAGCTGTTTTTT. This sequence encodes CASIGEQNTGELFF. The rearrangement links TRBV19 to TRBJ2-2; D gene ambiguous. V was trimmed by 7 bases and J by 1 base, leaving 10 bases between them. Looked up from germline, CDR1 is LNHDA and CDR2 is SQIVND (reference sequence). There are 14 residues in the CDR3.

This clone was recorded at least ten times. The chain carries TRBV20-1 and TRBJ2-2; D possibly corresponds to TRBD2 (5 bases). The germline V and J ends were trimmed by 3 bases and 1 base, with 9 bases remaining between them. There are 14 residues in the CDR3. Germline loops: CDR1 DFQATT, CDR2 SNEGSKA (reference sequence). DNA for the CDR3: TGCAGTGCTAGTGATAGCGTGAACACCGGGGAGCTGTTTTTT. It is translated as CSASDSVNTGELFF.